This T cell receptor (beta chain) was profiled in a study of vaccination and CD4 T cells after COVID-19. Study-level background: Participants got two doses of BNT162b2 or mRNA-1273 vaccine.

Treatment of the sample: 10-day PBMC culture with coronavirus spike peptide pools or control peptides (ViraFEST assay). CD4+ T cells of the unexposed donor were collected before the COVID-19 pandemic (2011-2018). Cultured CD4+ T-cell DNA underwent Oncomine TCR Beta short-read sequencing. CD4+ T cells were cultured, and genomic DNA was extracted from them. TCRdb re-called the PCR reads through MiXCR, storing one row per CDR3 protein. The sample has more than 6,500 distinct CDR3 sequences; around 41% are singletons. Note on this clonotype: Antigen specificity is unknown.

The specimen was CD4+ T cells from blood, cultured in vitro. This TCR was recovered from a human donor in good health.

CDR3 DNA sequence: TGTGCCAGTACAGGGGAGAATGAGCAGTTCTTC. This codes for CASTGENEQFF. V is TRBV6-2 or TRBV6-3 and J is TRBJ2-1, with TRBD1 matching over 7 bases. J lost 7 bases, V lost 9 bases, and 3 bases had no gene match. This CDR3 is 11 amino acids long. Germline lookup yields CDR1 MNHEY and CDR2 SVGEGT.